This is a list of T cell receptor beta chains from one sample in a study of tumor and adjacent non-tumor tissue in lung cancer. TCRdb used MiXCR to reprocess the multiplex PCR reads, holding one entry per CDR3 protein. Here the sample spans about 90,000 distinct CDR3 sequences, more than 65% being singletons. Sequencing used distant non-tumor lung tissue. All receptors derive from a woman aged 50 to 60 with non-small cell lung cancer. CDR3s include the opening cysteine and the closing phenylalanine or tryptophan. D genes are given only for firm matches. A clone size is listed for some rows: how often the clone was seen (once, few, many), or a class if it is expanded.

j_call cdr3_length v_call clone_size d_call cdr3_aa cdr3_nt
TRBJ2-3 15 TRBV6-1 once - CASSILIRTSDTQYF TGTGCCAGCAGTATCCTTATCCGTACCTCAGATACGCAGTATTTT
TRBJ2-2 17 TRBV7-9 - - CVSSDLNKAPATGELFF TGTGTCAGCAGCGACCTAAACAAGGCGCCAGCCACCGGGGAGCTGTTTTTT
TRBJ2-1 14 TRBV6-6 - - CACSPSWTYIEQFF TGTGCCTGCAGTCCTAGCTGGACCTACATTGAGCAGTTCTTC
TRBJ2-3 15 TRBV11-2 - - CASSLDASVRDAQYF TGTGCCAGCAGCTTAGATGCTAGCGTAAGAGATGCGCAGTATTTT
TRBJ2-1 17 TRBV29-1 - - CSVDDLEGWGSYNEQFF TGCAGCGTCGATGATCTAGAAGGGTGGGGCTCCTACAATGAGCAGTTCTTC
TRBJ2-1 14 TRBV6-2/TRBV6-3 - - CASNPQEGGQEQFF TGTGCCAGCAATCCCCAGGAGGGGGGGCAGGAGCAGTTCTTC
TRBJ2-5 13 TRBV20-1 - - CSARDNHGETQYF TGCAGTGCTAGGGACAACCATGGGGAGACCCAGTACTTC
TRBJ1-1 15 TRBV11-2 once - CANSLEPGANDEAFF TGTGCCAACAGCTTAGAGCCGGGGGCGAACGATGAAGCTTTCTTT
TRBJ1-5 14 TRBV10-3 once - CAISESQTSDTQHF TGTGCCATCAGTGAGTCCCAGACTTCAGATACGCAGCATTTT
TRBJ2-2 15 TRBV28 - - CDSSLSRGVSGELFF TGTGACAGCAGTTTATCTAGAGGGGTATCCGGGGAACTGTTTTTT
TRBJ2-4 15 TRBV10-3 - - CTISEGGLAKNIQYF TGTACCATCAGTGAGGGGGGGTTAGCCAAGAACATTCAGTACTTC
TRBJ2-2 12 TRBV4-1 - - CASRETGGELFF TGCGCCAGCAGAGAGACCGGCGGGGAGCTGTTTTTT
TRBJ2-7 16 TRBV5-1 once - CTSSSSEGPPTYEQYF TGCACCAGCAGCTCCTCGGAGGGGCCTCCGACCTACGAGCAGTACTTC
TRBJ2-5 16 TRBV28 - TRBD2 CASRLAGWTIQETQYF TGTGCCAGCCGGCTAGCGGGATGGACGATCCAAGAGACCCAGTACTTC
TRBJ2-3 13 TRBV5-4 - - CASSPLTTDTQYF TGTGCCAGCAGTCCCCTCACCACAGATACGCAGTATTTT
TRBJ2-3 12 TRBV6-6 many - CASSPTADTQYF TGTGCCAGCAGCCCGACTGCCGATACGCAGTATTTT
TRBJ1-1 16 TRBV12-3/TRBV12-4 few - CASRREVRGMNTEAFF TGTGCCAGCCGTCGGGAAGTTAGGGGCATGAACACTGAGGCTTTCTTT
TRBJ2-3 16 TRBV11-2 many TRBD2 CASSETSGGITDTQYF TGTGCCAGCAGCGAGACTAGCGGGGGTATCACAGATACGCAGTATTTT
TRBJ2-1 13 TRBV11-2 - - CAISLEAFVEQFF TGTGCCATTAGCCTGGAGGCCTTCGTGGAGCAGTTCTTC
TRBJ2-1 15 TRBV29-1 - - CSVELSGSSYNEWFF TGCAGCGTTGAACTGTCCGGGAGCTCCTACAATGAGTGGTTCTTT
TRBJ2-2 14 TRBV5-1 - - CASSSHGTTGELFF TGTGCCAGCAGCTCTCATGGTACCACCGGGGAGCTGTTTTTT
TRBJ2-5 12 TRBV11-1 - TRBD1 CASISAGQGHYF TGTGCCAGCATCTCGGCGGGACAGGGCCACTACTTC
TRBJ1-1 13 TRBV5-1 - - CANSYQGSTEGFF TGCGCCAACAGTTATCAGGGGAGCACTGAAGGTTTCTTT
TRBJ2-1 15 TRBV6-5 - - CASRPRGAAYNEQFF TGTGCCAGCAGACCTAGGGGGGCCGCTTACAATGAGCAATTCTTC
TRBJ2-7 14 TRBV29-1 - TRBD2 CSFIIGGAIHEQYF TGTAGCTTCATCATCGGGGGGGCAATCCACGAGCAGTACTTC
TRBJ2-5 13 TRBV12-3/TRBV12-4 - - CASIRPGQDTRYF TGTGCCAGCATCCGACCGGGACAAGATACCCGGTACTTC
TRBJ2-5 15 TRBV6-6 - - CVSSPPDPAGETQYF TGCGTCAGCAGTCCCCCGGACCCGGCTGGGGAGACCCAGTACTTC
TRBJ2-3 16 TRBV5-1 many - CASSFSDSPSTDTQYF TGCGCCAGCAGCTTTAGTGACAGCCCTAGCACAGATACGCAGTATTTT
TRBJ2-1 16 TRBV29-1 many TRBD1 CSVESQDRVTYNEQFF TGCAGCGTTGAATCTCAGGACAGGGTGACCTACAATGAGCAGTTCTTC
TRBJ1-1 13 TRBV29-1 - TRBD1 CRGAGTENTEAFF TGCAGAGGAGCTGGGACAGAGAACACTGAGGCTTTCTTT
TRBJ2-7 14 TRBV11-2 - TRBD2 CVSSLRSGSYEQYF TGTGTCAGCAGCTTAAGGAGCGGGAGCTACGAGCAGTACTTC
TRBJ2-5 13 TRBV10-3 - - CAIIPSVRETQYF TGTGCCATCATCCCGAGCGTGAGAGAGACCCAGTACTTC
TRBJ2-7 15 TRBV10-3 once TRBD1 CAITPSRDRGYEQCF TGTGCCATCACTCCCTCCCGTGACAGGGGATACGAGCAGTGCTTC
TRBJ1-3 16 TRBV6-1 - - CARSEGLELPVNTIYF TGTGCCCGCAGTGAAGGATTGGAACTCCCGGTAAACACCATATATTTT
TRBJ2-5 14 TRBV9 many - CASSPVGGGETQYF TGTGCCAGCAGCCCCGTCGGGGGCGGAGAGACCCAGTACTTC
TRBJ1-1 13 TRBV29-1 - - CSVVGVMNTETFF TGTAGCGTTGTAGGGGTCATGAACACTGAAACTTTCTTT
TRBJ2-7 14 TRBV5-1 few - CASRTIQGPYEQYF TGCGCCAGCAGAACGATTCAGGGCCCCTACGAGCAGTACTTC
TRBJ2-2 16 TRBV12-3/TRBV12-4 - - CASSLGAGPNTGELFF TGTGCCAGCAGTTTAGGAGCAGGGCCAAACACCGGGGAGCTGTTTTTT
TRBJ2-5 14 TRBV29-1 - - CSVKDGSAQETQYF TGCAGCGTTAAAGATGGGTCAGCCCAAGAGACTCAGTACTTC
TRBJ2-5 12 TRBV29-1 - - CSMLHREETQYF TGCAGCATGCTACACAGGGAAGAGACCCAGTACTTC
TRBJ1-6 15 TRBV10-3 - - CAISPGQSLNSLLHF TGTGCCATCAGTCCCGGACAGTCCCTTAATTCACTCCTCCACTTT
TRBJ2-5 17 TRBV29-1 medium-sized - CSVEDLRGWGSGETQYF TGCAGCGTTGAAGATCTCCGGGGGTGGGGTAGTGGAGAGACCCAGTACTTC
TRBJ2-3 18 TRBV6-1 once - CSSSEAGLTVLNMYTQYF TGTTCCAGCAGCGAAGCAGGGCTCACGGTCCTTAATATGTATACGCAGTATTTT
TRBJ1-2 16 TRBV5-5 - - CASSRQGRDTNYGYTF TGTGCTAGCAGCCGACAAGGGCGAGACACGAACTATGGCTACACCTTC
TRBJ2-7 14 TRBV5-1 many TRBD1 CASSPGQVSYEQYF TGCGCCAGCAGCCCCGGACAGGTCTCCTACGAGCAGTACTTC
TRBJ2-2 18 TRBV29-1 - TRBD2 CSVNDEGTSGSFPGELFF TGCAGTGTTAATGATGAAGGAACTAGCGGGAGTTTTCCCGGGGAGCTGTTTTTT
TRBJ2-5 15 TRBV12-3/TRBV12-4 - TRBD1 CASSFQQGPWETQYF TGTGCCAGTAGTTTCCAACAGGGGCCTTGGGAGACCCAGTACTTC